A selection of T cell receptor beta chains follows, all from one sample in a study of T cell responses to AZD1222 COVID-19 vaccine. Generated by immunoSEQ multiplex PCR, the TCRdb table keeps only in-frame clones and is missing some. This table holds roughly 67,000 clones, around 89% found once. The input for sequencing was peripheral blood, taken on day 0 of AZD1222 vaccination. The receptors here all came from an adult in good health. CDR3s include the opening cysteine and the closing phenylalanine or tryptophan. The order of the fields is V gene, D gene, clone size, J gene, CDR3 DNA, CDR3 protein. The D gene is left open where the match is weak. Clone size is not always given. Where it is, it says once, few, many or a class for expanded clones.

TRBV5-1,NA,NA,TRBJ1-1,TGCGCCAGCAGCGACGCCGGGGGGAACACTGAAGCTTTCTTT,CASSDAGGNTEAFF
TRBV10-2,NA,NA,TRBJ1-1,TGCGCCAGCAGTGAGTCGGAGTGGAGAGAAGCTTTCTTT,CASSESEWREAFF
TRBV7-9,NA,NA,TRBJ2-3,TGTGCCAGCAGCTTAGACTCCAGAGATACGCAGTATTTT,CASSLDSRDTQYF
TRBV28,NA,NA,TRBJ2-1,TGTGCCAGCAGCACCAGCGGAACGAGCTCCTACAATGAGCAGTTCTTC,CASSTSGTSSYNEQFF
TRBV19,NA,NA,TRBJ2-7,TGTGCCAGTAGTGGCGACGGAACCTACGAGCAGTACTTC,CASSGDGTYEQYF
TRBV7-9,TRBD2,NA,TRBJ2-7,TGTGCCAGCAGCTTCCCTAGCGGGGGCAGCCGTGTGAAATCCTACGAGCAGTACTTC,CASSFPSGGSRVKSYEQYF
TRBV5-4,TRBD2,NA,TRBJ2-1,TGTGCCAGCAGCTCGGGACTAGCGGATAACAATGAGCAGTTCTTC,CASSSGLADNNEQFF
TRBV18,TRBD2,NA,TRBJ2-3,TGTGCCAGCTCACCAACGGTTGCGGGGGGTTCGCCAGATACGCAGTATTTT,CASSPTVAGGSPDTQYF
TRBV4-1,NA,NA,TRBJ2-1,TGCGCCAGCAGCCAAGAGGCGGACCCCTACAATGAGCAGTTCTTC,CASSQEADPYNEQFF
TRBV30,NA,NA,TRBJ1-1,TGTGCCTGGAGTGTAATGGCGGACACTGAAGCTTTCTTT,CAWSVMADTEAFF
TRBV27,TRBD2,NA,TRBJ2-2,TGTGCCAGCAGTCGAACCCCGGGACTAGCGAACACCGGGGAGCTGTTTTTT,CASSRTPGLANTGELFF
TRBV14,NA,NA,TRBJ1-6,TGTGCCAGCAGCCAAGATGAGGATTCACCCCTCCACTTT,CASSQDEDSPLHF
TRBV7-2,TRBD2,NA,TRBJ2-7,TGTGCCAGCAGCCCCGGACTAGCGGGAGCTCGTGAGCAGTACTTC,CASSPGLAGAREQYF
TRBV5-4,NA,once,TRBJ1-1,TGTGCCAGCAGCTTGATGGGCGGGACTGAAGCTTTCTTT,CASSLMGGTEAFF
TRBV5-8,NA,once,TRBJ2-7,TGTGCCAGCACGACTAGTATCTACGAGCAGTACTTC,CASTTSIYEQYF
TRBV4-1,TRBD2,NA,TRBJ2-3,TGCGCCAGCAGCCAAGACATAGCGGGAGGACTTGGGGATACGCAGTATTTT,CASSQDIAGGLGDTQYF
TRBV7-9,TRBD1,NA,TRBJ1-1,TGTGCCAGCAGCCAAACAGGGGGCACTGAAGCTTTCTTT,CASSQTGGTEAFF
TRBV3-1/TRBV3-2,NA,once,TRBJ2-1,TGTGCCAGCAGCCGGGACCGATACAATGAGCAGTTCTTC,CASSRDRYNEQFF
TRBV5-6,NA,NA,TRBJ2-7,TGTGCCAGCAGCTTGGCGGGGTTCTACGAGCAGTACTTC,CASSLAGFYEQYF
TRBV4-2,NA,NA,TRBJ2-1,TGTGCCAGCAGGACCTCGGGACGTGGGGTTAATGAGCAGTTCTTC,CASRTSGRGVNEQFF
TRBV27,NA,NA,TRBJ2-3,TGTGCCAGCAGTCCAACCGGACGGACATCAGATACGCAGTATTTT,CASSPTGRTSDTQYF
TRBV5-1,NA,NA,TRBJ2-1,TGCGCCAGCAGCTTGATTGGGGGGCCATCAAATGAGCAGTTCTTC,CASSLIGGPSNEQFF
TRBV14,NA,NA,TRBJ2-4,TGTGCCAGCAGCCGCGCTTACAGGGATGACAAAAACATTCAGTACTTC,CASSRAYRDDKNIQYF
TRBV5-6,NA,once,TRBJ2-7,TGTGCCAGCAGCAATAAAAGGGAATGGAGGGGAGCCTACGAGCAGTACTTC,CASSNKREWRGAYEQYF
TRBV18,NA,NA,TRBJ2-2,TGTGCCAGCTCACCTGCGAACACCGGGGAGCTGTTTTTT,CASSPANTGELFF
TRBV15,TRBD2,NA,TRBJ2-3,TGTGCCACCAGCCGACTAGCGGGAGGGACAGATACGCAGTATTTT,CATSRLAGGTDTQYF
TRBV14,NA,NA,TRBJ1-6,TGTGCCAGCAGCCTAACAGCCAACCTATATAATTCACCCCTCCACTTT,CASSLTANLYNSPLHF
TRBV19,NA,NA,TRBJ1-2,TGTGCCAGTAGTATAACAGGATCCTATGGCTACACCTTC,CASSITGSYGYTF
TRBV19,NA,NA,TRBJ1-1,TGTGCCAGTATTTGGAACACTGAAGCTTTCTTT,CASIWNTEAFF
TRBV28,TRBD1,NA,TRBJ2-7,TGTGCCAGCAGTTATTCCCGGGACAGTTTAGTGTACGAGCAGTACTTC,CASSYSRDSLVYEQYF
TRBV7-9,NA,NA,TRBJ1-5,TGTGCCAGCAGCTCTCAGGGAAATCAGCCCCAGCATTTT,CASSSQGNQPQHF
TRBV6-1,TRBD2,NA,TRBJ2-1,TGTGCCAGCAGTGAAGAGCTAGCGGGGGGACATGAGCAGTTCTTC,CASSEELAGGHEQFF
TRBV5-1,NA,NA,TRBJ2-7,TGCGCCAGCAGCCTCCCCGGCAGAAACTACGAGCAGTACTTC,CASSLPGRNYEQYF
TRBV12-3/TRBV12-4,NA,NA,TRBJ2-7,TGTGCCAGCAGAACGGACGGCTACGAGCAGTACTTC,CASRTDGYEQYF
TRBV13,TRBD2,NA,TRBJ2-7,TGTGCCAGCAGTCCCTGGACTAGCGGGAGGCCGGGGCACTCCTACGAGCAGTACTTC,CASSPWTSGRPGHSYEQYF
TRBV7-6,NA,NA,TRBJ2-1,TGTGCCAGCAGCCCGGAGGTCGGTAGAGGCAATGAGCAGTTCTTC,CASSPEVGRGNEQFF
TRBV7-2,NA,once,TRBJ2-7,TGTGCCAGCAGCAAACGCGCAGGGGAGCAGTACTTC,CASSKRAGEQYF
TRBV6-5,NA,NA,TRBJ1-2,TGTGCCAGCGACTCCTTCAATGGCTACACCTTC,CASDSFNGYTF
TRBV5-1,TRBD1,NA,TRBJ1-2,TGCGCCAGCAGCGATCTCGGGACAGCTAACTATGGCTACACCTTC,CASSDLGTANYGYTF
TRBV5-8,NA,NA,TRBJ2-2,TGTGCCAGCAGCTTGGCCTCGGGTTTGGGGGAGCTGTTTTTT,CASSLASGLGELFF
TRBV28,TRBD1,NA,TRBJ2-1,TGTGCCAGCAGTTTGACCGGGACAGGGGGATACAATGAGCAGTTCTTC,CASSLTGTGGYNEQFF
TRBV7-9,TRBD1,NA,TRBJ2-7,TGTGCCAGCAGCTTAGACCGGGACAGCTCCTACGAGCAGTACTTC,CASSLDRDSSYEQYF
TRBV28,TRBD2,NA,TRBJ2-7,TGTGCCAGCAGTTCATTACTAGCGGGAGTCTCCTACGAGCAGTACTTC,CASSSLLAGVSYEQYF
TRBV6-2/TRBV6-3,NA,few,TRBJ2-3,TGTGCCAGCAGCCATAACTTTGCGGGGGCTACAGATACGCAGTATTTT,CASSHNFAGATDTQYF
TRBV30,NA,NA,TRBJ1-5,TGTGCCTGGAGCAGAGGTAGCAATCAGCCCCAGCATTTT,CAWSRGSNQPQHF
TRBV18,NA,NA,TRBJ2-1,TGTGCCAGCTCCCCGGCGGGGGCTTCCTACAATGAGCAGTTCTTC,CASSPAGASYNEQFF
TRBV19,NA,once,TRBJ2-6,TGTGCCAGTAGCGGTCGCTCTGGGGCCAACGTCCTGACTTTC,CASSGRSGANVLTF
TRBV5-1,TRBD1,once,TRBJ1-6,TGCGCCAGCACCCTCACAGGGGGTGAGAATTCACCCCTCCACTTT,CASTLTGGENSPLHF